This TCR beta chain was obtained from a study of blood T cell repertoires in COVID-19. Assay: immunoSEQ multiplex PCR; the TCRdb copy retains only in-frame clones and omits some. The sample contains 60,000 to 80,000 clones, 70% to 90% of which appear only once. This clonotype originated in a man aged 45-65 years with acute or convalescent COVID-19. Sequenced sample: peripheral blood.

For the CDR3, the DNA is TGCGCCAGCAGCCCGGGACAGGGGAGGGAGACCCAGTACTTC. Protein sequence: CASSPGQGRETQYF. The chain is built from TRBV5-1 and TRBJ2-5; 10 bases match TRBD1. The V gene's germline CDR1 is SGHRS and CDR2 YFSETQ. J gave up 5 bases and V 4 bases, and 5 bases lay outside the gene matches. The CDR3 contains 14 residues.